One T cell receptor (beta chain) is described in this entry. This record belongs to a study of OX40 agonist ivuxolimab in advanced cancers. CDR3 length equals 15 residues. Trimming took off 4 bases at V and 2 bases at J, with 14 bases between the two ends. From germline, CDR1 is WSHSY and CDR2 SAAADI. Generated by immunoSEQ multiplex PCR, the TCRdb table keeps only in-frame clones and is missing some. This sample yields 70,000 to 95,000 clones, of which around 86% are seen a single time; around 5.9% belongs to the top ten. The rearrangement links TRBV10-2 to TRBJ1-2; perhaps TRBD1 as D (5 bases). The source material was CD4+ or CD8+ T cells sorted from blood, sampled in a trial of the OX40 agonist ivuxolimab. The sequence was obtained from an adult with an advanced solid tumor such as melanoma, head and neck, liver or kidney cancer. Here the CDR3 DNA reads TGCGCCAGCAGTGGTGGACGGGGGAACAACTATGGCTACACCTTC. The encoded protein is CASSGGRGNNYGYTF.